The source of this T cell receptor beta chain is a study of spatial heterogeneity in lung cancer. This clonotype occurred a few times. V lost 3 bases to trimming and J lost 3 bases, with 8 bases between them. Germline V gene sequence: CDR1 MGHDK, CDR2 SYGVNS. The CDR3 runs to 13 residues. Time point noted: blood at routine non-recurrence follow-up after resection. Tumor, nontumor lung or frozen PBMC supplied whole RNA that was sequenced unsorted. TCRdb itself ran the 5' RACE reads through MiXCR, one entry per CDR3 protein. The sample includes some 120,000 distinct CDR3 sequences, about 12% of them seen just once.

The chain couples TRBV25-1 to TRBJ2-5; perhaps TRBD1 as D (5 bases). This clonotype was sampled from a male donor with early-stage non-small cell lung cancer. The material sequenced was PBMCs, taken at follow-up. The CDR3 here is CASSDGREETQYF. In DNA form, the CDR3 reads TGTGCCAGCAGTGATGGCAGGGAAGAGACCCAGTACTTC.